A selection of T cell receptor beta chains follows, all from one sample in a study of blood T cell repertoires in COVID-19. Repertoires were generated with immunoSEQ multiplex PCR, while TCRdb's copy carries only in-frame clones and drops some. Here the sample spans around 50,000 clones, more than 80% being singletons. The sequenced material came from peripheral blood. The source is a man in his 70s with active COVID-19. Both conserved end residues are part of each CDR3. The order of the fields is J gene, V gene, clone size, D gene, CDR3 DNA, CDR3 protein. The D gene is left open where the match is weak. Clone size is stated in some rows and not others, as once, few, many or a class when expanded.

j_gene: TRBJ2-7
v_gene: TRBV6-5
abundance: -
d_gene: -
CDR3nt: TGTGCCAGCAGTTACCCCGGACAGCCACCCAACTACGAGCAGTACTTC
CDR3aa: CASSYPGQPPNYEQYF

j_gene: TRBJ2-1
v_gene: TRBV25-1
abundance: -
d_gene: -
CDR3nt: TGTGCCAGCAGTTTATACAATGAGCAGTTCTTC
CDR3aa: CASSLYNEQFF

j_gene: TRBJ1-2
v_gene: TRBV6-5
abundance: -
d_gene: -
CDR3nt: TGTGCCAGCAGTTCTGATGGGACTCATCTAATTAGTGGCTACACCTTC
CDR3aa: CASSSDGTHLISGYTF

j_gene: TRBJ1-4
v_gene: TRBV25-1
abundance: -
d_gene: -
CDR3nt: TGTGCCAGCAGTCACAGGGTCACTAATGAAAAACTGTTTTTT
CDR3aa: CASSHRVTNEKLFF

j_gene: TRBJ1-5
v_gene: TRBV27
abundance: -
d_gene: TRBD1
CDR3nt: TGTGCCAGCAGTCGAACCGGGACAGCACTGCAGCCCCAGCATTTT
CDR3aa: CASSRTGTALQPQHF

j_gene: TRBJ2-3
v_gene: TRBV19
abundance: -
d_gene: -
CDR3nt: TGTGCCAGTAGTAGTAGACAGGGAAGATCATCGGGAGCGCAGTATTTT
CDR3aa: CASSSRQGRSSGAQYF

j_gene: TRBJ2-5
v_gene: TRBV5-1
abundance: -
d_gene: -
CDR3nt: TGCGCCAGCAGCCGGGGGACCCAAGAGACCCAGTACTTC
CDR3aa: CASSRGTQETQYF

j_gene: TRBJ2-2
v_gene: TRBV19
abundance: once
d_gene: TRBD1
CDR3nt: TGTGCCAGTAGTATACAGGGGGCCGCCGGGGAGCTGTTTTTT
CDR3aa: CASSIQGAAGELFF

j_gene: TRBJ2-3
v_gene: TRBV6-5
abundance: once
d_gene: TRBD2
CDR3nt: TGTGCCAGCAGCCGCGGCGGGGGGGCAACAGATACGCAGTATTTT
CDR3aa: CASSRGGGATDTQYF

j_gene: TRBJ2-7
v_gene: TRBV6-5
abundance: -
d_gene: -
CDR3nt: TGTGCCAGTTCCGCGGGACAGAAGCCCTACGAGCAGTACTTC
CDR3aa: CASSAGQKPYEQYF

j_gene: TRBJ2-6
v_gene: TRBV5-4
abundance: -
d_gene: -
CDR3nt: TGTGCCAGCAGCTTGGGTAGCTCTGGGGCCAACGTCCTGACTTTC
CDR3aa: CASSLGSSGANVLTF

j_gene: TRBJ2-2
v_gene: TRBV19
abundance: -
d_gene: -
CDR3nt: TGTGCCAGTAGCATCACGGGGGGCCGAGGCGGGGAGCTGTTTTTT
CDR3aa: CASSITGGRGGELFF

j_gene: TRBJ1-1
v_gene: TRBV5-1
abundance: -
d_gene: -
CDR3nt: TGCGCCAGCAGCCGGGAGGGGATTGGGAGCACTGAAGCTTTCTTT
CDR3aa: CASSREGIGSTEAFF

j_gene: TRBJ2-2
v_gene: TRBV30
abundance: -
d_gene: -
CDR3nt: TGTGCCTGGAGATATGGTGGGGGCGTAACCGGGGAGCTGTTTTTT
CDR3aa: CAWRYGGGVTGELFF

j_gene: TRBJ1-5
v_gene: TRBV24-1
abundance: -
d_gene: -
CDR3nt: TGTGCCACCAGGAGAGGTATGAGGACCCAGCATTTT
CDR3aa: CATRRGMRTQHF

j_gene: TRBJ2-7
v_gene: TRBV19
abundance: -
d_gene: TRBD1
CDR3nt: TGTGCCAGTAGTTCCTGGACAGGGCGGCCGGGGGAGCAGTACTTC
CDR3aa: CASSSWTGRPGEQYF

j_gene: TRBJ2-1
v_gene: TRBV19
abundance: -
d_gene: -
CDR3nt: TGTGCCAGTAGTAAAATTACAGTATACAATGAGCAGTTCTTC
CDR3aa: CASSKITVYNEQFF

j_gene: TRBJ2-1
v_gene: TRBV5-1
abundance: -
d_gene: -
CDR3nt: TGCGCCAGCAGCTTAGGACAACCGAGCTCCTACAATGAGCAGTTCTTC
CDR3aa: CASSLGQPSSYNEQFF

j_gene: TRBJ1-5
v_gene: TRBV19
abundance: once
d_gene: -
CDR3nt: TGTGCCAGTAGTTTTGACAGCGCCACCCGTAGCAATCAGCCCCAGCATTTT
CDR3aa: CASSFDSATRSNQPQHF

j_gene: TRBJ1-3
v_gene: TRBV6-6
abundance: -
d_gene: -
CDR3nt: TGTGCCAGCAGTTACGCGGGCTCGGACGGAAACACCATATATTTT
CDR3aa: CASSYAGSDGNTIYF

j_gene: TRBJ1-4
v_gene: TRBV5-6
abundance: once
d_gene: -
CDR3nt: TGTGCCAGCAGCGATTCTTACCGGGAGTCTAATGAAAAACTGTTTTTT
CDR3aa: CASSDSYRESNEKLFF

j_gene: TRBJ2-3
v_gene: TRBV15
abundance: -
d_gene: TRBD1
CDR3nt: TGTGCCACCAGCGCTGGGGACAGGGGGAACACAGATACGCAGTATTTT
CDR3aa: CATSAGDRGNTDTQYF

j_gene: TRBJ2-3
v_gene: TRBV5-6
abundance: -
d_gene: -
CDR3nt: TGTGCCAGCAGCCCCCGGGTCCCAGATACGCAGTATTTT
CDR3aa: CASSPRVPDTQYF

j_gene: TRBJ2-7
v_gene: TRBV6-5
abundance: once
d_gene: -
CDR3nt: TGTGCCTCGGAGGTGAAATACGAGCAGTACTTC
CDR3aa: CASEVKYEQYF

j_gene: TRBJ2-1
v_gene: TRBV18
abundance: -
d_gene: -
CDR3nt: TGTGCCAGCTCACCACTCCAGGGGATGAACAATGAGCAGTTCTTC
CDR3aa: CASSPLQGMNNEQFF